Below are 8 T cell receptor beta chains sequenced from a single sample in a study of T-cell reconstitution after alpha-beta-depleted transplantation in children. Study results and caveats: There were reportedly several hundred expanded graft clones from which alpha-beta T cells came about two months after transplant.

Molecular barcoding with unique molecular identifiers was used for the TCRbeta library. MiXCR was run by TCRdb on the PCR reads, yielding one entry per CDR3 protein. The table has approximately 31,000 distinct CDR3 sequences, under 6.5% seen once. These receptors are not linked to any known antigen. The starting material was peripheral blood, obtained 60 days after TCRalphabeta/CD19-depleted stem cell transplant. The receptors derive from a child younger than two who had a stem cell transplant for acute myeloid leukemia, so the T cells may come from the graft donor.

The chain recombines TRBV27 with TRBJ2-7, with D possibly being TRBD1 (6 bases). This CDR3 has 14 residues. V gave up 2 bases and J gave up 4 bases, with 12 bases separating them. CDR1 and CDR2 (germline): MNHEY, SMNVEV (reference sequence). The CDR3 DNA follows: TGTGCCAGCAGTTTACGGACAGACGGATACGAGCAGTACTTC. Protein sequence: CASSLRTDGYEQYF.

This clonotype was seen many times. The V gene is TRBV10-3, the J gene TRBJ2-7, with D perhaps being TRBD1 or TRBD2 (5 bases each). The CDR3 is 18 amino acids. The germline V and J ends were trimmed by 8 bases and 3 bases, with 29 bases remaining between them. Per germline, CDR1 ENHRY and CDR2 SYGVKD. In DNA, the CDR3 is TGTGCCATCCCTATCATACCAGATCCGGGACGAACTAACTACGAGCAGTACTTC. Protein: CAIPIIPDPGRTNYEQYF.

This clonotype was seen repeatedly, ten times or more. This chain joins TRBV24-1 and TRBJ1-1, with D unresolved. This CDR3 contains 13 residues. V was clipped by 5 bases and J by 1 base, with 7 bases between them. CDR1 KGHDR and CDR2 SFDVKD come from the germline V gene. The DNA of the CDR3 is TGTGCCACCAGTGTGGCCGAGAACACTGAAGCTTTCTTT. The encoded protein is CATSVAENTEAFF.

This clonotype came up many times. The chain uses TRBV11-2 and TRBJ2-7; the D call may be TRBD1 or TRBD2 (5 bases each). From germline, CDR1 is SGHAT and CDR2 FQNNGV. Trimming stripped 4 bases from V and 3 bases from J, with 10 bases between. This CDR3 spans 13 amino acids. The CDR3 DNA reads TGTGCCAGCAGCTGGGACGATATCTACGAGCAGTACTTC. It yields the protein CASSWDDIYEQYF.

At least ten counts were recorded for this clonotype. The chain couples TRBV12-3 or TRBV12-4 to TRBJ2-1, with D tentatively TRBD2 (7 bases). The CDR3 consists of 13 residues. Trimming shortened V by 6 bases and J by 6 bases, and 12 bases separated the two germline ends. In DNA form, the CDR3 reads TGTGCCAGCAGACCCCGGGGGGCCAATGAGCAGTTCTTC. Residues: CASRPRGANEQFF.

The table lists this clonotype with many counts. The chain has TRBV7-6 and TRBJ2-6, with D tentatively TRBD1 (5 bases). The V end lost 1 base, the J end lost 0 bases, and 10 bases lay between the germline ends. CDR3 length equals 17 residues. Germline lookup yields CDR1 SGHVS and CDR2 FNYEAQ. CDR3 bases: TGTGCCAGCAGCTTAGGACAGAGCATCTCTGGGGCCAACGTCCTGACTTTC. It codes for CASSLGQSISGANVLTF. The full variable domain, in which reference TRBV7-6 and TRBJ2-6 provide the parts outside the CDR3, is GAGVSQSPRYKVTKRGQDVALRCDPISGHVSLYWYRQALGQGPEFLTYFNYEAQQDKSGLPNDRFSAERPEGSISTLTIQRTEQRDSAMYRCASSLGQSISGANVLTFGAGSRLTVL.

This clonotype was counted ten times or more. J is TRBJ2-1 and V is TRBV4-3; tentatively, D is TRBD1 (6 bases). This CDR3 spans 15 amino acids. Looked up from germline, CDR1 is LGHNA and CDR2 is YSLEER. V lost 0 bases, J lost 7 bases, and 13 bases lay in between. CDR3 sequence reads: CASSQDPKGGNEQFF. The DNA for the CDR3 is TGCGCCAGCAGCCAAGATCCCAAAGGGGGAAATGAGCAGTTCTTC.

This clonotype occurred many times. V gene TRBV7-8 combines with J gene TRBJ2-1; 10 bases match TRBD2. Looked up from germline, CDR1 is SGHVS and CDR2 is FQNEAQ. The CDR3 covers 17 residues. V dropped 5 bases and J dropped 0; count of bases not matched to a gene: 7. This chain's CDR3 is CASSPYSGRSSYNEQFF. CDR3 DNA: TGTGCCAGCAGCCCTTATAGCGGGAGGAGCTCCTACAATGAGCAGTTCTTC.